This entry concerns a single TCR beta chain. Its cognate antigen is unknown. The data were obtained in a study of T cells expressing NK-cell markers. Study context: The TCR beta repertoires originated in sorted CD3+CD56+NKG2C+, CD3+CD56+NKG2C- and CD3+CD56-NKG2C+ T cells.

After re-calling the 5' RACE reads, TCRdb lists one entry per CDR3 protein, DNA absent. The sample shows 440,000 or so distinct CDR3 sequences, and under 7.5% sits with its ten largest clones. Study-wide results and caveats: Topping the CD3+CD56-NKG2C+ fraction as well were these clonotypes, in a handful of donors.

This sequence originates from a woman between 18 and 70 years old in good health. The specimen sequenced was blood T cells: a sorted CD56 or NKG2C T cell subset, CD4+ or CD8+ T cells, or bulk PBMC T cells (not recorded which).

Here the CDR3 reads CASSWEYREGHNSYEQYF. The chain joins TRBV21-1 to TRBJ2-7; TCRdb lists TRBD1, though no DNA is available to test this call. TRBV21-1 is described as a pseudogene. This CDR3 has 18 amino acids.